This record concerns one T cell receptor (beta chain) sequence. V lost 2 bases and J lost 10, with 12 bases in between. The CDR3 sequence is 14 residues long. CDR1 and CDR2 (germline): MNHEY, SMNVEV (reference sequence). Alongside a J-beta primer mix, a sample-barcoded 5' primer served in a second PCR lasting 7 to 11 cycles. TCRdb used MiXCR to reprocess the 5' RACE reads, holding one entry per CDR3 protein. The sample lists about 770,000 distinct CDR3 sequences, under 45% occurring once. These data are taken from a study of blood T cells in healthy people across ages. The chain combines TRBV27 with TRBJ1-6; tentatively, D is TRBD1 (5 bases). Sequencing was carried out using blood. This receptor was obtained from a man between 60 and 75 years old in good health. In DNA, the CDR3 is TGTGCCAGCAGTTTAGGGTTGGGGGAGTCACCCCTCCACTTT. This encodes CASSLGLGESPLHF.